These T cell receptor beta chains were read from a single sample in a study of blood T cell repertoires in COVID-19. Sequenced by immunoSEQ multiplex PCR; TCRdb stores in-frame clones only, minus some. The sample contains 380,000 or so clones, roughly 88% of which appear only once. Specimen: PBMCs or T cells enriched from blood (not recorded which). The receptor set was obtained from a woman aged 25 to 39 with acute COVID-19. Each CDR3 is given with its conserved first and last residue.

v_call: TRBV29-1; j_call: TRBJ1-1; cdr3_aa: CSVRLFSATEAFF
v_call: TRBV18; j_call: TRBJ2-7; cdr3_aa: CASSQDLGGADEQYF
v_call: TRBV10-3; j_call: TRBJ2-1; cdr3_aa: CAISESLGTSGDVGNEQFF
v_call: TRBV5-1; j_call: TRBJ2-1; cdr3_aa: CASSFTGTPNAAYNEQFF
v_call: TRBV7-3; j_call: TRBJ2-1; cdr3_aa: CASSYGTSGGAFRSYNEQFF
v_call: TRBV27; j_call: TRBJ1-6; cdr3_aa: CASSSLGTGNSPLHF
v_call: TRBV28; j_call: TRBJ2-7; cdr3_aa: CASTLRGQGKYEQYF
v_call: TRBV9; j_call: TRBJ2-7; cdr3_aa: CASSRWQGVDEQYF
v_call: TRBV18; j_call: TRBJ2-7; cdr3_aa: CASSPLAGGYYEQYF
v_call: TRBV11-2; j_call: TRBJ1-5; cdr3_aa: CASSLAAGQPQHF
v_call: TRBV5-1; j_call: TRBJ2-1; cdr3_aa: CASSFPLDRSYNEQFF
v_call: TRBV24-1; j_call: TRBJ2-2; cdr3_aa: CATRGFNTGELFF
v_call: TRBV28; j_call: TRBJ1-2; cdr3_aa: CASSLSSRVWGYTF
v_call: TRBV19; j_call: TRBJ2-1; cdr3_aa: CASSIFAGGDEQFF
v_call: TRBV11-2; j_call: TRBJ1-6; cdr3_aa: CASSLGTGANSPLHF
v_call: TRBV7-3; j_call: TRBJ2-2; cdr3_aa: CASSPLAGGPGELFF
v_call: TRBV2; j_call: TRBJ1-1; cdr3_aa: CAGQRGTGRSNTEAFF
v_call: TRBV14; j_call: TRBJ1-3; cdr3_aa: CASRAGRLENTIYF
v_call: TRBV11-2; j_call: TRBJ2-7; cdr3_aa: CASSLVGTVYEQYF
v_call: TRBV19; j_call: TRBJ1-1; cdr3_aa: CASTTGRNTEAFF
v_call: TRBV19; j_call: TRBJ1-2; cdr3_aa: CASRPGEPNYGYTF
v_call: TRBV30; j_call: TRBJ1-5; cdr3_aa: CAWGETGGRQPQHF
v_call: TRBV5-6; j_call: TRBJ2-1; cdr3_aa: CASSLYGGGLNEQFF
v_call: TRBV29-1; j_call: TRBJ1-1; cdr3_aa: CSVVGGMGPPEAFF
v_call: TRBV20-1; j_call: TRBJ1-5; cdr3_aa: CSASWGQGGNQPQHF
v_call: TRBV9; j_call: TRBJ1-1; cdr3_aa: CASSLSGTPNTEAFF
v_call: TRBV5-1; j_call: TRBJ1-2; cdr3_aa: CASSPGTGDLYGYTF
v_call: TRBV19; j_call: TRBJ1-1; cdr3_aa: CASSLNRGYTEAFF
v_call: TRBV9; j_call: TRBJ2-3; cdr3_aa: CASSVVGDSLSDTQYF
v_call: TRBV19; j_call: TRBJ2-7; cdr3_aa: CASSMSSGGYGEQYF
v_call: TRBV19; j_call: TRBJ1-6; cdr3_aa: CASSRDRTASYNSPLHF
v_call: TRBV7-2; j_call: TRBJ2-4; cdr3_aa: CASSLAPTSGGQNIQYF
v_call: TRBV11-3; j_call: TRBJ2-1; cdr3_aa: CASSTDGTEGNEQFF
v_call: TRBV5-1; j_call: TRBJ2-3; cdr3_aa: CASSLVDYQTDTQYF
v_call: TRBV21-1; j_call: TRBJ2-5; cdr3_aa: CASSPAGIQETQYF
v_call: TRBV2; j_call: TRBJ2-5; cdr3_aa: CASSVTSGGWRETQYF
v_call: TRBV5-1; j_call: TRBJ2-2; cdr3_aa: CASSMTSGGKATGELFF
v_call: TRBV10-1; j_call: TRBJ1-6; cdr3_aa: CASSGRQPRFPIGNSPLHF
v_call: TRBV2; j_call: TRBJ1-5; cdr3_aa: CARGDNSNQPQHF
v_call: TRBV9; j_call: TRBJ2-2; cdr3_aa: CASSVGGNTGELFF
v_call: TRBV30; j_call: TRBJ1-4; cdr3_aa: CAWSNNFATNEKLFF
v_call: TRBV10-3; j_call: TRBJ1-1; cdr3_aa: CAISESNQVNTEAFF
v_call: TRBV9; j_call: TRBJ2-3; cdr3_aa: CASSVEPLAGLGDTQYF
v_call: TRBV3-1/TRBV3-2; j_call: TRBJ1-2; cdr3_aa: CASSQDRAGGYRGYTF
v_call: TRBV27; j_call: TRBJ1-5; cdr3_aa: CATPTRDSNQPQHF
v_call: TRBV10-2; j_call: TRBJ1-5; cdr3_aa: CASSEGVRGNQPQHF
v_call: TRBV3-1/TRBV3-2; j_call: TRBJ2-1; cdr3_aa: CASSQAGGFGNEQFF
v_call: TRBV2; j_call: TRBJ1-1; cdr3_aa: CASNPDTNTEAFF
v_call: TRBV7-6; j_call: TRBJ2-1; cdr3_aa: CASRDTAGGHNEQFF
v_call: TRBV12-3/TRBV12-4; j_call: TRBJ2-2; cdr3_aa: CASSPAGTGELFF
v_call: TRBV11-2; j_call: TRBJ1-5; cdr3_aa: CASSLGGSNQPQHF
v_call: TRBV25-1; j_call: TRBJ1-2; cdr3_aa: CASSGGLRYGYTF
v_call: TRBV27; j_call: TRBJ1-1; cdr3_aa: CASSLSGTGATEAFF
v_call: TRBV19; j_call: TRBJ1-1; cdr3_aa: CASSIEGALNTEAFF